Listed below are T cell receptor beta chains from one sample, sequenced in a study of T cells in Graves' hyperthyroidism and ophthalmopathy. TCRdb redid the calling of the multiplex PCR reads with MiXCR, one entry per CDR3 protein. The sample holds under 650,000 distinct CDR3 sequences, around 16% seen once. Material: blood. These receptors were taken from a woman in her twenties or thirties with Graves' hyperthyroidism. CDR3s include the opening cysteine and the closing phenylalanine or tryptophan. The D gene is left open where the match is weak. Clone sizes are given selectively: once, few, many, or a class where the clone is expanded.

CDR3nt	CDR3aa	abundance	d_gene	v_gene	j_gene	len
TGTGCCAGCAGCGCCAATCTAGCGGATGAGCAGTTCTTC	CASSANLADEQFF	few	TRBD2	TRBV9	TRBJ2-1	13
TGCAGTGCTAGAGACCGGACTAGCGGGTACTACGAGCAGTACTTC	CSARDRTSGYYEQYF	few	TRBD2	TRBV20-1	TRBJ2-7	15
TGTGCCTGGAATCAGGACTACTCCTACGAGCAGTACTTC	CAWNQDYSYEQYF	many	NA	TRBV30	TRBJ2-7	13
TGTGCCAGCAGCTTAAGGACAGGGCGCGAGCAGTACTTC	CASSLRTGREQYF	many	TRBD1	TRBV7-2	TRBJ2-7	13
TGCAGTGCTAGAGAAGCCGCCCCCAATCAGCCCCAGCATTTT	CSAREAAPNQPQHF	few	NA	TRBV20-1	TRBJ1-5	14
TGTGCCAGCAGTCTAAGGGCTAGCGGGGGCGTTTCGAGGTTCTTC	CASSLRASGGVSRFF	many	TRBD2	TRBV28	TRBJ2-1	15
TGCAGTGCTCTTGAAACGAACACCGGGGAGCTGTTTTTT	CSALETNTGELFF	NA	NA	TRBV20-1	TRBJ2-2	13
TGCAGTGCTAGAAGAGGCGGGGTGAGGGCCAATGAGCAGTTCTTC	CSARRGGVRANEQFF	many	NA	TRBV20-1	TRBJ2-1	15
TGTGCCAGCAGGGGTCATGGGACACCCGACTCCTACGAGCAGTACTTC	CASRGHGTPDSYEQYF	NA	NA	TRBV7-9	TRBJ2-7	16
TGTGCCAGCAGCTTTCGGGGGCCCCAAAAGCCCCAGCATTTT	CASSFRGPQKPQHF	few	NA	TRBV5-6	TRBJ1-5	14
TGCAGTGCTAGAGGTATCTTAAGTCAGATCGGGAGATCACCCCTCCACTTT	CSARGILSQIGRSPLHF	many	NA	TRBV20-1	TRBJ1-6	17
TGTGCCAGCACCGAGGGGGGGGGCACAGATACGCAGTATTTT	CASTEGGGTDTQYF	NA	NA	TRBV5-4	TRBJ2-3	14
TGTGCCAGCAGCCTAACAGGGGAGAACACCGGGGAGCTGTTTTTT	CASSLTGENTGELFF	few	TRBD1	TRBV7-3	TRBJ2-2	15
TGTGCCAGCAGACCGGGGATAAATCACTACGAGCAGTACTTC	CASRPGINHYEQYF	many	NA	TRBV6-1	TRBJ2-7	14
TGTGCCAGCACCCCAGGGAGCGGGAGGGTCGATGAGCAGTTCTTC	CASTPGSGRVDEQFF	many	TRBD2	TRBV13	TRBJ2-1	15
TGTGCCAGCAGCTTAGATCTGGAGGGTACCGGAAACACCATATATTTT	CASSLDLEGTGNTIYF	NA	NA	TRBV11-2	TRBJ1-3	16
TGTGCCAGCAGCTCCGGACGGAACAATGAGCAGTTCTTC	CASSSGRNNEQFF	many	NA	TRBV7-2	TRBJ2-1	13
TGTGCCGTAAGTGCTAGCGGGCTGGACTACAATGAGCAGTTCTTC	CAVSASGLDYNEQFF	many	TRBD2	TRBV5-8	TRBJ2-1	15
TGTGCCTGGAGCAGGGCGCGGGAGGGCCGGTTCTTC	CAWSRAREGRFF	many	TRBD2	TRBV30	TRBJ2-1	12
TGTGCCACCAGTGATCCCGGACAGGGTAACAATGAGCAGTTCTTC	CATSDPGQGNNEQFF	many	TRBD1	TRBV24-1	TRBJ2-1	15
TGTGCCAGCAGCCCTCAAACAGGGGATAGTTCCTACGAGCAGTACTTC	CASSPQTGDSSYEQYF	NA	TRBD1	TRBV9	TRBJ2-7	16
TGCAGTGCTAGAGTAACCCTGGCCGACGGCTTGGAGGCTTTCTTT	CSARVTLADGLEAFF	few	NA	TRBV20-1	TRBJ1-1	15
TGTGCCAGCAGCCAAGATGGGGGATTTGGCGAGCAGTACTTC	CASSQDGGFGEQYF	once	NA	TRBV11-2	TRBJ2-7	14
TGCAGCGTTGAATGGGTGAACACCGGGGAGCTGTTTTTT	CSVEWVNTGELFF	NA	NA	TRBV29-1	TRBJ2-2	13
TGTGCCAGCACTCCGGGAGGGGACTTTGAGGCTTTCTTT	CASTPGGDFEAFF	few	NA	TRBV6-1	TRBJ1-1	13
TGCAGTGCTAGAGAGGGGGGGGTGGGCACTGAAGCTTTCTTT	CSAREGGVGTEAFF	many	NA	TRBV20-1	TRBJ1-1	14
TGTGCCAGCAGCTTAGGGGGGCCTAACTATGGCTACACCTTC	CASSLGGPNYGYTF	NA	NA	TRBV19	TRBJ1-2	14
TGTGCCAGCAGCTTAGGGACTAGCGGGATTAAGCAGTTCTTC	CASSLGTSGIKQFF	many	TRBD2	TRBV11-3	TRBJ2-1	14
TGCAGTGCTAGCAAGACTAGCCATACCTACAATGAGCAGTTCTTC	CSASKTSHTYNEQFF	many	TRBD2	TRBV20-1	TRBJ2-1	15
TGTGCCAGCAGCTTAAGCGGCAGTAATACGCAGTATTTT	CASSLSGSNTQYF	many	NA	TRBV11-3	TRBJ2-3	13
TGTGCCACCAGTGGTGGGGGTCAAAATGAAAAACTGTTTTTT	CATSGGGQNEKLFF	few	NA	TRBV24-1	TRBJ1-4	14
TGTGCCAGCAGCCTAGGGACAGCGCAAAGGGGGCCCCAGCATTTT	CASSLGTAQRGPQHF	NA	TRBD1	TRBV5-8	TRBJ1-5	15
TGTGCCAGCAGCCCCTCCTCCGCTATCGACAATGAGCAGTTCTTC	CASSPSSAIDNEQFF	many	NA	TRBV7-9	TRBJ2-1	15
TGTGCCAGCAGTTTGCTGGATGGGGGGCGAGCTTTCTTT	CASSLLDGGRAFF	many	NA	TRBV28	TRBJ1-1	13
TGTGCCAGCAGCCTGGGCCCCAGGGGTGAAGAGCAGTACTTC	CASSLGPRGEEQYF	many	NA	TRBV27	TRBJ2-7	14
TGTGCCAGCGGCCGGGACGGATATAATTCACCCCTCCACTTT	CASGRDGYNSPLHF	NA	NA	TRBV6-1	TRBJ1-6	14
TGTGCCAGCAGCTGGGGCAGGAGGGCACTACAAGAGACCCAGTACTTC	CASSWGRRALQETQYF	NA	NA	TRBV7-2	TRBJ2-5	16
TGTGCCAGCAGCTTAGGCCAAGGGGCCCACCAGTATTTT	CASSLGQGAHQYF	NA	NA	TRBV7-2	TRBJ2-3	13
TGTGCCAGCAGTTTATTGGGCGGCAATCAGCCCCAGCATTTT	CASSLLGGNQPQHF	many	NA	TRBV5-1	TRBJ1-5	14
TGTGCCTGGAGTGTAGGGGGGCACCACACCGGGGAGCTGTTTTTT	CAWSVGGHHTGELFF	many	NA	TRBV30	TRBJ2-2	15